Listed here are 25 T cell receptor beta chains from one sample, sequenced in a study of graft-versus-host responses after intestinal transplantation. The antigens of these receptors remain unknown. Method: immunoSEQ multiplex PCR; TCRdb's copy keeps in-frame clones and lacks some. The sample contains about 92,000 clones, roughly four fifths of which appear only once. This specimen was unstimulated CD8+ T cells sorted from spleen or lymph node cells, taken before intestinal transplant. These receptors were collected from a human donor who received an intestinal transplant.

A few counts support this clone. A read error may account for a junction end that differs from germline. V and J are TRBV5-8 and TRBJ2-1; D might be TRBD2 (5 bases). Germline-derived CDR1 and CDR2 are SGHTS and YDEGEE. The CDR3 has 15 amino acids. CDR3 nucleotide sequence: TGTGCCAGCAGCTTGGGTGGGAGCTCCCACAATGAGCAGTTCTTC. Translating gives CASSLGGSSHNEQFF.

V is TRBV12-5 and J is TRBJ1-2; maybe TRBD1 (5 bases). CDR1 LGHNT and CDR2 FRNRAP come from the germline V gene. V was cut by 5 bases and J by 1 base, with 17 bases left in between. The CDR3 loop spans 16 amino acids. CDR3 protein: CASGNIRDPFNYGYTF. The CDR3 DNA reads TGTGCTAGTGGTAACATCCGGGACCCATTTAACTATGGCTACACCTTC.

The chain has TRBV11-2 and TRBJ1-3; the D is unclear. CDR1 SGHAT and CDR2 FQNNGV come from the germline V gene. V lost 2 bases and J 3 bases, leaving 8 bases between the germline ends. The length of the CDR3 is 14 residues. The CDR3 sequence is CASSLWGGGNTIYF. CDR3 sequence (DNA): TGTGCCAGCAGCTTATGGGGAGGTGGAAACACCATATATTTT.

The chain employs TRBV7-8 and TRBJ2-2, with TRBD2 matching 8 bases. Germline V gives CDR1 SGHVS, CDR2 FQNEAQ. V was pared by 5 bases and J by 2 bases, with 10 bases of the junction left unmatched. The CDR3 runs to 17 residues. CDR3 in DNA: TGTGCCAGCAGCGCCACTATACTAGCGGCAAACACCGGGGAGCTGTTTTTT. As protein: CASSATILAANTGELFF.

The rearrangement links TRBV5-6 to TRBJ1-2; D is ambiguous. V was pared by 3 bases and J by 0 bases, with 9 bases between. This CDR3 has 14 residues. Germline lookup yields CDR1 SGHDT and CDR2 YYEEEE. The CDR3 DNA sequence: TGTGCCAGCAGCTCCAAGGACTCTAACTATGGCTACACCTTC. This gives the protein CASSSKDSNYGYTF. The full variable domain, completed using reference TRBV5-6 and TRBJ1-2, is DAGVTQSPTHLIKTRGQQVTLRCSPKSGHDTVSWYQQALGQGPQFIFQYYEEEERQRGNFPDRFSGHQFPNYSSELNVNALLLGDSALYLCASSSKDSNYGYTFGSGTRLTVV.

The CDR3 spells CASSLAAWDLNLQETQYF. DNA for the CDR3: TGCGCCAGCAGCTTGGCCGCGTGGGACCTTAACCTTCAAGAGACCCAGTACTTC. This chain uses TRBV5-1 with TRBJ2-5; D is perhaps TRBD1 or TRBD2 (5 bases each). This CDR3 is built from 18 residues. Trimming removed 0 bases at V and 2 bases at J, with 20 bases between. Germline V gives CDR1 SGHRS, CDR2 YFSETQ. The full variable domain, with the rest looked up from reference TRBV5-1 and TRBJ2-5, is KAGVTQTPRYLIKTRGQQVTLSCSPISGHRSVSWYQQTPGQGLQFLFEYFSETQRNKGNFPGRFSGRQFSNSRSEMNVSTLELGDSALYLCASSLAAWDLNLQETQYFGPGTRLLVL.

This clone was detected only once. This sample also contains other DNA sequences that code for the same CDR3. CDR3 region: CASSVVPTGDGDTQYF. The DNA for the CDR3 is TGTGCCAGCAGCGTAGTCCCGACGGGTGATGGAGATACGCAGTATTTT. V and J are TRBV9 and TRBJ2-3; no definite D call. Germline assignment: CDR1 SGDLS and CDR2 YYNGEE. The CDR3 runs 16 residues. V dropped 0 bases and J dropped 5 bases, with 16 bases sitting between them.

The V and J genes are TRBV7-3 and TRBJ1-4; TRBD1 is a possible D gene (5 bases). Looked up from germline, CDR1 is SGHTA and CDR2 is FQGTGA. With 5 bases removed from V and 4 bases from J, the gap between germline ends came to 14 bases. This CDR3 region has 15 residues. CDR3 nucleotides: TGTGCCAGCAGCCCCCGGGACGGAATTAATGAAAAACTGTTTTTT. The encoded protein is CASSPRDGINEKLFF.

A remark on this clone: The same CDR3 is also encoded by other DNA sequences in this sample. The genes are TRBV6-5 and TRBJ2-1, with 9 bases identical to TRBD1. Looked up from germline, CDR1 is MNHEY and CDR2 is SVGAGI. CDR3 length equals 16 residues. The V gene end was trimmed by 2 bases and the J gene end by 8 bases; junction bases not matched to a gene: 10. CDR3 coding DNA: TGTGCCAGCAGTTACGGTTCTTGGACAGGGGATTATGAGCAGTTCTTC. Translated, it gives CASSYGSWTGDYEQFF.

This clone was observed a handful of times. V usage is TRBV27 and J usage is TRBJ2-1; TRBD2 agrees at 8 bases. Germline assignment: CDR1 MNHEY and CDR2 SMNVEV (reference sequence). This CDR3 is 16 amino acids long. V shed 0 bases, J shed 3 bases, and the junction held 4 bases outside the gene matches. CDR3 amino acids: CASSLSPRGGYNEQFF. In DNA, the CDR3 is TGTGCCAGCAGTTTATCCCCCCGGGGGGGCTACAATGAGCAGTTCTTC.

Written as DNA, the CDR3 is TGTGCCAGCAGCGTAGAGGAGTTTCGGACAGATACGCAGTATTTT. It specifies CASSVEEFRTDTQYF. V gene TRBV9 combines with J gene TRBJ2-3; D gene ambiguous. CDR1 and CDR2 from the germline V gene are SGDLS and YYNGEE. Between the trimmed V and J ends, which lost 0 bases and 3 bases, there was a span of 11 bases. This CDR3 region has 15 residues. The variable domain in full, completed from reference TRBV9 and TRBJ2-3, reads DSGVTQTPKHLITATGQRVTLRCSPRSGDLSVYWYQQSLDQGLQFLIQYYNGEERAKGNILERFSAQQFPDLHSELNLSSLELGDSALYFCASSVEEFRTDTQYFGPGTRLTVL.

The V and J genes are TRBV10-1 and TRBJ2-6; D is unresolved. This CDR3 contains 17 residues. Germline CDR1 reads WNHNN; CDR2 reads SYGVQD (reference sequence). Trimming removed 5 bases from V and 5 bases from J, with 19 bases in between. The CDR3 coding sequence is TGCGCCAGCAGTCCCCACGGCGCACAAAGTCGGGCCAACGTCCTGACTTTC. Amino acid sequence: CASSPHGAQSRANVLTF.

The chain couples TRBV13 to TRBJ2-5; no reliable D call. Germline assignment: CDR1 PRHDT and CDR2 FYEKMQ (reference sequence). Trimming shortened V by 4 bases and J by 1 base, and 7 bases separated the two germline ends. The CDR3 has 13 residues. CDR3 in amino acids: CASSSALQETQYF. CDR3 DNA sequence: TGTGCCAGCAGCTCGGCCCTCCAAGAGACCCAGTACTTC.

The chain links TRBV7-6 to TRBJ2-2; D gene ambiguous. Germline CDR1 and CDR2: SGHVS and FNYEAQ. CDR3 size: 12 residues. The V and J ends lost 5 bases and 2 bases respectively, with 3 bases between them. The CDR3, as DNA: TGTGCCAGCAGCCCCAACACCGGGGAGCTGTTTTTT. Residues: CASSPNTGELFF.

V and J are TRBV4-1 and TRBJ1-1; no clear D. CDR1 and CDR2 from the germline V gene are MGHRA and YSYEKL. Trimming took 4 bases from V and 7 from J, leaving 16 bases between them. The CDR3 is 14 amino acids. CDR3 nucleotides: TGCGCCAGCAGCCCTGGGCCCGACGGGAGTGAAGCTTTCTTT. Translated: CASSPGPDGSEAFF.

In its sample, this clone was seen once. The V call is TRBV7-8, the J call TRBJ1-1; D is unclear. This CDR3 is built from 15 residues. The V and J ends lost 3 bases and 2 bases respectively, with 13 bases between them. The germline V gene has CDR1 SGHVS and CDR2 FQNEAQ. In DNA form, the CDR3 reads TGTGCCAGCAGCTTCATAGGGAAAGTCAACACTGAAGCTTTCTTT. It yields the protein CASSFIGKVNTEAFF.

The gene calls are TRBV7-3 and TRBJ2-5; D is unresolved. With 2 bases removed from V and 4 bases from J, the gap between germline ends came to 14 bases. This CDR3 spans 15 amino acids. CDR1 and CDR2 from the germline V gene are SGHTA and FQGTGA. CDR3 sequence (DNA): TGTGCCAGCAGCTTAGAGGTGCGGCGCGGAGAGACCCAGTACTTC. Translating gives CASSLEVRRGETQYF.

The chain employs TRBV11-2 and TRBJ2-3; D may be TRBD1 (5 bases). Trimming took off 5 bases at V and 0 bases at J, with 18 bases between the two ends. The germline gives CDR1 SGHAT, CDR2 FQNNGV. The CDR3 is 17 amino acids. This CDR3 is CASSPHRAGLSTDTQYF. The CDR3, as DNA: TGTGCCAGCAGCCCCCATAGGGCAGGGCTTAGCACAGATACGCAGTATTTT.

This chain joins TRBV9 and TRBJ2-7; D is perhaps TRBD2 (6 bases). V was clipped by 0 bases and J by 0 bases, with 13 bases between them. The CDR3 covers 16 residues. The germline CDR1 and CDR2 sequences are SGDLS and YYNGEE. The DNA of the CDR3 is TGTGCCAGCAGCGTAGATCCTAGCGCGAGCTCCTACGAGCAGTACTTC. Translation: CASSVDPSASSYEQYF. The full variable domain, completed using reference TRBV9 and TRBJ2-7, is DSGVTQTPKHLITATGQRVTLRCSPRSGDLSVYWYQQSLDQGLQFLIQYYNGEERAKGNILERFSAQQFPDLHSELNLSSLELGDSALYFCASSVDPSASSYEQYFGPGTRLTVT.

This chain uses TRBV5-1 with TRBJ2-6, with 11 nucleotides matching TRBD2. The CDR3 has 23 amino acids. Germline CDR1 reads SGHRS; CDR2 reads YFSETQ. V was clipped by 3 bases and J by 0 bases; unmatched bases: 20. The CDR3 loop reads CASSSEQGISGRAASSGANVLTF. The CDR3 region has the DNA TGCGCCAGCAGCTCCGAACAGGGCATTAGCGGGAGGGCCGCCTCCTCTGGGGCCAACGTCCTGACTTTC. The whole variable domain, filled in from reference TRBV5-1 and TRBJ2-6, reads KAGVTQTPRYLIKTRGQQVTLSCSPISGHRSVSWYQQTPGQGLQFLFEYFSETQRNKGNFPGRFSGRQFSNSRSEMNVSTLELGDSALYLCASSSEQGISGRAASSGANVLTFGAGSRLTVL.

This chain joins TRBV6-1 and TRBJ1-5, with D unclear. Deletions cut 3 bases from V and 6 bases from J, with 12 bases between. Looked up from germline, CDR1 is MNHNS and CDR2 is SASEGT. The length of the CDR3 is 14 residues. The CDR3 here is CASSELLSSQPQHF. In DNA, the CDR3 is TGTGCCAGCAGTGAGTTGTTGTCGTCTCAGCCCCAGCATTTT.

This clone was recorded a few times. The chain couples TRBV27 to TRBJ2-5; D gene unclear. Germline V gene sequence: CDR1 MNHEY, CDR2 SMNVEV (reference sequence). Trimming stripped 7 bases from V and 4 bases from J, with 10 bases between. The CDR3 length is 12 residues. The CDR3 DNA sequence: TGTGCCAGCAAAGAGGCAGGAGAGACCCAGTACTTC. Translated: CASKEAGETQYF.

V gene TRBV4-1 combines with J gene TRBJ2-7; D not certain. Germline V gene data show CDR1 as MGHRA and CDR2 as YSYEKL. The CDR3 consists of 14 residues. V was pared by 0 bases and J by 2 bases, with 8 bases between. CDR3 sequence: CASSQEVGTYEQYF. The CDR3, as DNA: TGCGCCAGCAGCCAAGAGGTTGGAACCTACGAGCAGTACTTC.

The CDR3 reads CASSPTPGFNYGYTF. CDR3 DNA sequence: TGTGCCAGCAGCCCAACCCCAGGGTTCAACTATGGCTACACCTTC. The rearrangement uses TRBV9 and TRBJ1-2; D possibly corresponds to TRBD1 (5 bases). In germline, CDR1 is SGDLS, CDR2 YYNGEE. Trimming stripped 4 bases from V and 2 bases from J, with 15 bases between. The CDR3 covers 15 residues.

The rearrangement links TRBV4-1 to TRBJ1-1; D is unresolved. The CDR3 consists of 13 residues. Germline assignment: CDR1 MGHRA and CDR2 YSYEKL. The germline V and J ends were trimmed by 2 bases and 2 bases, with 6 bases remaining between them. CDR3 nucleotide sequence: TGCGCCAGCAGCCAATCGGGAAACACTGAAGCTTTCTTT. The encoded protein is CASSQSGNTEAFF.